The next 12 T cell receptor beta chains were all read from a single sample in a study of T cells in narcolepsy. Profiled with immunoSEQ multiplex PCR; TCRdb holds only in-frame clones, not every one. Among 23,000 or so clones, roughly 81% were seen once, and the ten largest hold approximately 1.4%. The material sequenced was CD45RA- memory CD4+ T cells from PBMCs. The receptors come from a human donor with narcolepsy.

This chain joins TRBV19 and TRBJ2-1; 16 nucleotides line up with TRBD2. Looked up from germline, CDR1 is LNHDA and CDR2 is SQIVND (reference sequence). J gave up 15 bases and V 10 bases, and 15 bases lay outside the gene matches. The CDR3 is made up of 15 amino acids. In nucleotides, the CDR3 is TGTGCCACCCATCGCCCCGGGACTAGCGGGAGGGGGATGTTCTTC. As protein: CATHRPGTSGRGMFF.

The chain combines TRBV18 with TRBJ1-2; possible D gene TRBD1, 6 bases. CDR1 and CDR2 (germline): KGHSH, LQKENI. V gave up 4 bases and J gave up 8 bases, with 26 bases separating them. The CDR3 is 17 residues long. The CDR3 loop reads CASSLSILTGSSSGYTF. As DNA, the CDR3 is TGTGCCAGCTCACTCTCAATTTTGACAGGTTCTTCATCAGGCTACACCTTC.

This clone has a handful of counts. V and J are TRBV4-3 and TRBJ2-3; possible D gene TRBD2, 5 bases. The V end was cut by 1 base, the J end by 4 bases, with 9 bases between. Germline V CDR1 and CDR2: LGHNA, YSLEER. CDR3 length: 14 amino acids. The CDR3 protein is CASSQVLRADTQYF. The CDR3 DNA reads TGCGCCAGCAGCCAAGTCTTGAGGGCAGATACGCAGTATTTT.

The J gene is TRBJ2-1, the V gene TRBV5-5; 8 bases line up with TRBD2. V lost 2 bases and J lost 9; bases outside the gene matches: 7. The CDR3 is 14 amino acids. Germline-derived CDR1 and CDR2 are SGHKS and YYEKEE (reference sequence). CDR3: CASSFRGGGGEQFF. In DNA form, the CDR3 reads TGTGCCAGCAGCTTTCGGGGGGGAGGGGGTGAGCAGTTCTTC. Based on the CDR3 plus reference TRBV5-5 and TRBJ2-1, the full variable domain is DAGVTQSPTHLIKTRGQQVTLRCSPISGHKSVSWYQQVLGQGPQFIFQYYEKEERGRGNFPDRFSARQFPNYSSELNVNALLLGDSALYLCASSFRGGGGEQFFGPGTRLTVL.

The J gene is TRBJ1-1, the V gene TRBV29-1; D possibly corresponds to TRBD1 (5 bases). Germline CDR1 and CDR2: SQVTM and ANQGSEA. V gave up 7 bases and J gave up 7 bases, with 16 bases separating them. There are 12 residues in the CDR3. The DNA for the CDR3 is TGCAGCGCCTTGAAGACAGCCGATGAAGCTTTCTTT. Its protein product is CSALKTADEAFF. The full variable domain, its missing parts supplied by reference TRBV29-1 and TRBJ1-1, is SAVISQKPSRDICQRGTSLTIQCQVDSQVTMMFWYRQQPGQSLTLIATANQGSEATYESGFVIDKFPISRPNLTFSTLTVSNMSPEDSSIYLCSALKTADEAFFGQGTRLTVV.

The chain uses TRBV13 and TRBJ1-3; tentatively, D is TRBD1 (5 bases). CDR1 is PRHDT, CDR2 FYEKMQ, per germline (reference sequence). V was pared by 2 bases and J by 4 bases, with 9 bases between. The CDR3 covers 14 residues. The CDR3 nucleotides are TGTGCCAGCAGCTTACGGGGCCGAGGAAACACCATATATTTT. This gives the protein CASSLRGRGNTIYF.

The V gene is TRBV12-1, the J gene TRBJ2-1; the table's D call, TRBD2, has no DNA check behind it. TRBV12-1 represents a pseudogene. The CDR3 has 19 residues. The CDR3 DNA follows: TGTGCCAGCAGCTTTGTATGGCCAAACCGGACTAGCGGGAGGGATGAGCAGTTCTTC. Translation gives CASSFVWPNRTSGRDEQFF.

CDR3 protein: CASSLSGRGNTEAFF. CDR3 nucleotide sequence: TGTGCCAGCAGTTTATCAGGGCGGGGGAACACTGAAGCTTTCTTT. The V call is TRBV28, the J call TRBJ1-1, with a tentative D call TRBD1 (5 bases). CDR3 length equals 15 residues. Trimming removed 1 base from V and 1 base from J, with 10 bases in between. Germline CDR1 reads MDHEN; CDR2 reads SYDVKM.

The chain carries TRBV6-4 and TRBJ1-2; perhaps TRBD1 as D (5 bases). Germline CDR1 MRHNA, CDR2 SNTAGT. This CDR3 comprises 10 residues. In DNA, the CDR3 is TGTCCTGGAGAGTGGGGCGGCTACACCTTC. Translating it yields CPGEWGGYTF.

V is TRBV9 and J is TRBJ1-4; TRBD1 aligns across 7 bases. This CDR3 has 15 residues. Germline V gives CDR1 SGDLS, CDR2 YYNGEE. Germline trimming cut 0 bases from V and 5 bases from J; bases unmatched to any gene: 4. CDR3 region: CASSVAPTGNEKLFF. The DNA of the CDR3 is TGTGCCAGCAGCGTAGCCCCGACAGGGAATGAAAAACTGTTTTTT.

The J gene is TRBJ2-5, the V gene TRBV6-1; D might be TRBD1 (5 bases). The length of the CDR3 is 14 residues. V was clipped by 6 bases and J by 1 base, with 12 bases between them. Germline lookup yields CDR1 MNHNS and CDR2 SASEGT. This chain's CDR3 is CASRLGHRQETQYF. The CDR3 DNA reads TGTGCCAGCAGACTTGGACATCGCCAAGAGACCCAGTACTTC.

The gene calls are TRBV18 and TRBJ1-4, with D perhaps TRBD1 (6 bases). The germline V and J ends were trimmed by 6 bases and 8 bases, with 22 bases remaining between them. Per the germline V gene, CDR1 is KGHSH and CDR2 is LQKENI. CDR3 size: 16 residues. The CDR3 bases are TGTGCCAGCTCTACTATATTCACAGGGTTGGACGAAAAACTGTTTTTT. Encoded protein: CASSTIFTGLDEKLFF.